A selection of T cell receptor beta chains follows, all from one sample in a study of control samples from healthy donors and cancer patients. The data were produced by immunoSEQ multiplex PCR, yet TCRdb's version contains in-frame clones alone and is incomplete. The sample carries approximately 90,000 clones, 65% to 85% recorded once. Sequencing used PBMCs. The receptors here all came from a man aged 65 to 79 with lung cancer. Each CDR3 is given with its conserved first and last residue. The order of the fields is D gene, clone size, J gene, V gene, CDR3 protein, CDR3 DNA. A D gene is named only where the DNA matches it firmly. Not every row has a clone size; where given, it reads once, few, many or a size class.

>NA|few|TRBJ2-2|TRBV29-1
CSVEVLGSRIPGELFF
TGCAGCGTTGAGGTTCTCGGATCCCGTATTCCCGGGGAGCTGTTTTTT
>NA|NA|TRBJ2-7|TRBV24-1
CATSDRESDEQYF
TGTGCCACCAGTGACCGGGAGTCCGACGAGCAGTACTTC
>TRBD2|NA|TRBJ2-3|TRBV9
CASSGTSGGRSTDTQYF
TGTGCCAGCAGCGGGACTAGCGGGGGGCGGAGCACAGATACGCAGTATTTT
>TRBD2|NA|TRBJ2-7|TRBV5-1
CASSLALAGAYEQYF
TGCGCCAGCAGCTTGGCCCTAGCGGGGGCCTACGAGCAGTACTTC
>NA|NA|TRBJ2-7|TRBV5-1
CASSLGGGTGSYEQYF
TGCGCCAGCAGCTTGGGAGGGGGGACGGGATCCTACGAGCAGTACTTC
>NA|many|TRBJ2-3|TRBV5-1
CASSLEGGDTDTQYF
TGCGCCAGCAGCTTGGAAGGAGGGGATACAGATACGCAGTATTTT
>TRBD1|NA|TRBJ1-5|TRBV5-6
CASSQGQRVGQPQHF
TGTGCCAGCAGCCAGGGACAGAGGGTGGGACAGCCCCAGCATTTT
>NA|NA|TRBJ1-2|TRBV7-2
CASSPPGREDYTF
TGTGCCAGCAGCCCGCCGGGACGGGAAGACTACACCTTC
>TRBD2|NA|TRBJ2-2|TRBV30
CAWTGTSGATGELFF
TGTGCCTGGACAGGGACTAGCGGGGCCACCGGGGAGCTGTTTTTT
>NA|NA|TRBJ2-3|TRBV9
CASSVGNGDTQYF
TGTGCCAGCAGCGTAGGGAATGGGGATACGCAGTATTTT
>NA|NA|TRBJ2-3|TRBV6-5
CASSNPPSVDTQYF
TGTGCCAGCAGTAACCCCCCTAGTGTAGATACGCAGTATTTT
>NA|once|TRBJ1-2|TRBV27
CASSVNRYTYGYTF
TGTGCCAGCAGTGTCAACAGATACACCTATGGCTACACCTTC
>TRBD1|NA|TRBJ1-1|TRBV27
CASSFLGQGDTEAFF
TGTGCCAGCAGCTTCCTGGGACAGGGGGACACTGAAGCTTTCTTT
>NA|once|TRBJ1-5|TRBV3-1/TRBV3-2
CASSHLALGQPQHF
TGTGCCAGCAGCCATTTAGCCTTGGGTCAGCCCCAGCATTTT
>NA|NA|TRBJ1-2|TRBV20-1
CSAPGRNF
TGCAGTGCTCCCGGACGAAACTTC
>TRBD2|NA|TRBJ2-2|TRBV5-1
CASTRAGGTGELFF
TGCGCCAGCACCCGGGCGGGGGGAACCGGGGAGCTGTTTTTT
>NA|NA|TRBJ2-1|TRBV28
CASSWGPEQFF
TGTGCCAGCAGTTGGGGGCCTGAGCAGTTCTTC
>NA|NA|TRBJ2-5|TRBV5-6
CASTGGRGETQYF
TGTGCCAGCACTGGAGGCAGGGGCGAGACCCAGTACTTC
>NA|NA|TRBJ1-1|TRBV6-5
CASSSPGREGEAFF
TGTGCCAGCAGTTCTCCGGGAAGGGAGGGAGAAGCTTTCTTT
>NA|NA|TRBJ2-2|TRBV4-1
CASSQQGPNTGELFF
TGCGCCAGCAGCCAACAGGGGCCGAACACCGGGGAGCTGTTTTTT
>NA|NA|TRBJ1-5|TRBV2
CASSSRQINQPQHF
TGTGCCAGCAGTTCCAGACAGATCAATCAGCCCCAGCATTTT
>NA|NA|TRBJ1-6|TRBV4-3
CASSQVSNSPLHF
TGCGCCAGCAGCCAAGTTTCAAATTCACCCCTCCACTTT
>NA|NA|TRBJ2-2|TRBV12-5
CASGKAMNTGELFF
TGTGCTAGTGGCAAGGCCATGAACACCGGGGAGCTGTTTTTT
>TRBD1|NA|TRBJ2-2|TRBV18
CASSVRGQGANTGELFF
TGTGCCAGCTCGGTCCGCGGACAGGGGGCCAACACCGGGGAGCTGTTTTTT
>NA|NA|TRBJ1-1|TRBV7-9
CASSLEGGSRGMNTEAFF
TGTGCCAGCAGCTTAGAGGGGGGCAGTCGCGGGATGAACACTGAAGCTTTCTTT
>NA|NA|TRBJ1-3|TRBV3-1/TRBV3-2
CASSQGYGSGNTIYF
TGTGCCAGCAGCCAAGGGTACGGTTCTGGAAACACCATATATTTT
>NA|once|TRBJ2-7|TRBV9
CASSVSPINDEQYF
TGTGCCAGCAGCGTTTCCCCAATAAACGACGAGCAGTACTTC
>NA|NA|TRBJ2-7|TRBV6-5
CASSYTRGADYEQYF
TGTGCCAGCAGTTATACGAGGGGGGCGGACTACGAGCAGTACTTC
>TRBD2|once|TRBJ2-1|TRBV5-1
CASSATGGSSTIFF
TGCGCCAGCAGCGCAACGGGGGGGTCGTCGACGATATTCTTC
>NA|NA|TRBJ2-1|TRBV11-3
CASSSGTYNEQFF
TGTGCCAGCAGCTCAGGAACCTACAATGAGCAGTTCTTC
>NA|few|TRBJ2-1|TRBV3-1/TRBV3-2
CASSQRGTRSYNEQFF
TGTGCCAGCAGCCAAAGAGGAACCCGCTCCTACAATGAGCAGTTCTTC
>TRBD2|few|TRBJ2-1|TRBV6-4
CASSALAGSYNEQFF
TGTGCCAGCAGTGCACTAGCGGGCTCCTACAATGAGCAGTTCTTC